The 19 T cell receptor beta chains given below trace back to one sample, sequenced in a study of CD8 T cells in Susac syndrome. RNA amounts of about 0.5 to 1 ug underwent reverse transcription with random hexamers. TCRdb called the immunoSEQ multiplex PCR reads again in MiXCR, with one record for every CDR3 protein. The table shows 120,000 or so distinct CDR3 sequences, with over 90% occurring only once. The sample taken for sequencing was CD8+ T cells from PBMCs. The receptors here all came from a human donor with Susac syndrome.

The chain combines TRBV27 with TRBJ1-2; TRBD1 agrees at 7 bases. Per germline, CDR1 MNHEY and CDR2 SMNVEV (reference sequence). CDR3 length: 15 amino acids. With V trimmed by 3 bases and J by 4 bases, 8 bases remained unmatched. The CDR3 DNA is TGTGCCAGCAGTTTGTCCGGGACAGCTCTCTATGGCTACACCTTC. It yields the protein CASSLSGTALYGYTF.

The J gene is TRBJ2-7, the V gene TRBV7-8; 10 nucleotides align to TRBD2. CDR3 length: 14 amino acids. Losses at the gene ends were 3 bases for V and 4 bases for J; bases not matched to a gene: 3. In germline, CDR1 is SGHVS, CDR2 FQNEAQ. The CDR3 region has the DNA TGTGCCAGCAGCTTGAGCGGGGGGGTTTACGAGCAGTACTTC. The encoded protein is CASSLSGGVYEQYF.

The chain combines TRBV7-3 with TRBJ2-1; 9 bases are shared with TRBD1. From germline, CDR1 is SGHTA and CDR2 FQGTGA. Losses at the gene ends were 5 bases for V and 8 bases for J; bases not matched to a gene: 16. The CDR3 totals 17 residues. This chain's CDR3 is CASSIPTGTGKRHEQFF. The CDR3 region has the DNA TGTGCCAGCAGCATACCGACCGGGACAGGGAAAAGGCATGAGCAGTTCTTC.

The chain recombines TRBV5-1 with TRBJ2-5, with D perhaps TRBD1 (5 bases). The germline V gene has CDR1 SGHRS and CDR2 YFSETQ. V lost 1 base, J lost 2 bases, and 9 bases lay in between. The CDR3 is 14 residues long. The CDR3 loop reads CASSLMGQQETQYF. The CDR3, as DNA: TGCGCCAGCAGCTTGATGGGGCAACAAGAGACCCAGTACTTC. Using reference TRBV5-1 and TRBJ2-5 for the parts outside the CDR3, the full variable domain is KAGVTQTPRYLIKTRGQQVTLSCSPISGHRSVSWYQQTPGQGLQFLFEYFSETQRNKGNFPGRFSGRQFSNSRSEMNVSTLELGDSALYLCASSLMGQQETQYFGPGTRLLVL.

The chain links TRBV9 to TRBJ2-3; D might be TRBD2 (6 bases). The CDR3 length is 15 residues. V was clipped by 0 bases and J by 4 bases, with 12 bases between them. Germline V gene data show CDR1 as SGDLS and CDR2 as YYNGEE. CDR3 region: CASSVVGGRADTQYF. The CDR3 DNA reads TGTGCCAGCAGCGTAGTGGGGGGTCGGGCAGATACGCAGTATTTT.

DNA for the CDR3: TGTGCCAGCAGCCCAGTCCAGGGTCCCGCCGGGGAGCTGTTTTTT. Amino acids: CASSPVQGPAGELFF. The chain recombines TRBV6-5 with TRBJ2-2, with TRBD1 as a possible D gene (5 bases). Trimming left V 6 bases short and J 6 bases short, with 17 bases between. This CDR3 region has 15 residues. Germline V gene sequence: CDR1 MNHEY, CDR2 SVGAGI.

J is TRBJ2-7 and V is TRBV5-4, with TRBD2 as a possible D gene (6 bases). Per the germline V gene, CDR1 is SGHNT and CDR2 is YYREEE (reference sequence). Trimming pared 3 bases from V and 1 base from J, leaving 8 bases between. The CDR3 runs 13 residues. CDR3 nucleotide sequence: TGTGCCAGCAGCTGGGACTTTTCCTACGAGCAGTACTTC. Its translation: CASSWDFSYEQYF.

V and J are TRBV20-1 and TRBJ2-3; 8 positions agree with TRBD2. Trimming cost V 4 bases and J 5 bases; bases outside gene matches: 11. This CDR3 has 15 residues. Looked up from germline, CDR1 is DFQATT and CDR2 is SNEGSKA (reference sequence). The CDR3 nucleotides read TGCAGTGCTACCCCCTTTGGCGGGGGGAAAGATACGCAGTATTTT. It is translated as CSATPFGGGKDTQYF.

V usage is TRBV29-1 and J usage is TRBJ2-1, with unresolved D. Germline CDR1 SQVTM, CDR2 ANQGSEA. V gave up 3 bases and J gave up 6 bases, with 6 bases separating them. The CDR3 is 11 amino acids. In nucleotides, the CDR3 is TGCAGCGTTGAGGGATTCAATGAGCAGTTCTTC. Protein: CSVEGFNEQFF.

The chain links TRBV4-1 to TRBJ2-4, with a possible D match to TRBD2 (5 bases). Germline V gene sequence: CDR1 MGHRA, CDR2 YSYEKL. The CDR3 sequence is 16 residues long. Deletions cut 4 bases from V and 6 bases from J, with 19 bases between. The CDR3 protein is CASSPSHREIVNIQYF. CDR3 in DNA: TGCGCCAGCAGCCCGTCACACCGGGAAATAGTAAACATTCAGTACTTC.

The rearrangement links TRBV7-6 to TRBJ2-7, with D uncertain. Trimming shortened V by 5 bases and J by 4 bases, and 12 bases separated the two germline ends. Per germline, CDR1 SGHVS and CDR2 FNYEAQ. The CDR3 totals 13 residues. The DNA for the CDR3 is TGTGCCAGCAGCCCTCCGTACAGTTACGAGCAGTACTTC. Translation gives CASSPPYSYEQYF.

The rearrangement links TRBV13 to TRBJ2-5; TRBD1 agrees at 9 bases. The CDR3 runs to 14 residues. Germline values: CDR1 PRHDT, CDR2 FYEKMQ (reference sequence). V gave up 5 bases and J gave up 5 bases; unmatched junction bases: 6. The CDR3 DNA is TGTGCCAGCAGCCTCCGGGACAGGGATGAGACCCAGTACTTC. Residues: CASSLRDRDETQYF. The full variable domain, with the rest looked up from reference TRBV13 and TRBJ2-5, is AAGVIQSPRHLIKEKRETATLKCYPIPRHDTVYWYQQGPGQDPQFLISFYEKMQSDKGSIPDRFSAQQFSDYHSELNMSSLELGDSALYFCASSLRDRDETQYFGPGTRLLVL.

The chain combines TRBV12-3 or TRBV12-4 with TRBJ2-7; the match to TRBD1 covers 7 bases. The CDR3 has 14 amino acids. V dropped 6 bases and J dropped 0; count of bases not matched to a gene: 5. This chain's CDR3 is CASRLTGSSYEQYF. CDR3 sequence (DNA): TGTGCCAGCAGACTGACAGGGAGCTCCTACGAGCAGTACTTC.

The CDR3 reads CASSQVGMWETQYF. The CDR3 DNA reads as TGTGCCAGCAGCCAAGTTGGCATGTGGGAGACCCAGTACTTC. This chain joins TRBV14 and TRBJ2-5; D call uncertain. The CDR3 extends over 14 amino acids. Trimming pared 1 base from V and 5 bases from J, leaving 11 bases between. Per the germline V gene, CDR1 is SGHDN and CDR2 is FVKESK.

The chain is built from TRBV6-4 and TRBJ2-6, with TRBD1 identical over 7 bases. Germline V gene data show CDR1 as MRHNA and CDR2 as SNTAGT. With 6 bases clipped from V and 0 bases from J, the junction kept 8 bases outside the gene matches. This CDR3 spans 17 amino acids. The CDR3 region is CASSPRGHFSGANVLTF. CDR3 nucleotides: TGTGCCAGCAGCCCTAGGGGGCACTTCTCTGGGGCCAACGTCCTGACTTTC.

J is TRBJ2-3 and V is TRBV2, with 8 bases fitting TRBD2. Per the germline V gene, CDR1 is SNHLY and CDR2 is FYNNEI. The CDR3 spans 15 residues. V shed 4 bases, J shed 1 base, and the junction held 4 bases outside the gene matches. In nucleotides, the CDR3 is TGTGCCAGCAGTGTTCTAGCGGGCGGCACAGATACGCAGTATTTT. Protein sequence: CASSVLAGGTDTQYF. Complete variable domain (other parts from reference TRBV2 and TRBJ2-3): EPEVTQTPSHQVTQMGQEVILRCVPISNHLYFYWYRQILGQKVEFLVSFYNNEISEKSEIFDDQFSVERPDGSNFTLKIRSTKLEDSAMYFCASSVLAGGTDTQYFGPGTRLTVL.

The J gene is TRBJ2-1, the V gene TRBV4-2; D is ambiguous. Trimming cost V 0 bases and J 6 bases, with 6 bases left between them. Germline V gives CDR1 LGHNA, CDR2 YNFKEQ. This CDR3 is built from 13 residues. The CDR3 region has the DNA TGTGCCAGCAGCCAAGAGTCCCCCAATGAGCAGTTCTTC. It yields the protein CASSQESPNEQFF.

The rearrangement links TRBV5-1 to TRBJ2-3; TRBD2 aligns across 7 bases. The germline CDR1 and CDR2 sequences are SGHRS and YFSETQ. J gave up 3 bases and V 4 bases, and 11 bases lay outside the gene matches. This CDR3 comprises 16 residues. Here the CDR3 reads CASSLSPGGSTDTQYF. In DNA, the CDR3 is TGCGCCAGCAGCCTATCCCCGGGAGGAAGTACAGATACGCAGTATTTT.

This chain connects TRBV11-2 to TRBJ2-1; no definite D call. The V and J ends lost 0 bases and 8 bases respectively, with 5 bases between them. The V gene's germline CDR1 is SGHAT and CDR2 FQNNGV. The CDR3 runs 12 residues. CDR3: CASSLERDEQFF. The DNA for the CDR3 is TGTGCCAGCAGCTTAGAAAGGGATGAGCAGTTCTTC.